This TCR beta chain was recovered during a study of cytomegalovirus exposure and HLA in healthy donors. The PCR used 60 Vbeta and 13 Jbeta primers. Data came from immunoSEQ multiplex PCR; TCRdb stores just in-frame clones and leaves some out. Of roughly 190,000 clones listed, roughly three quarters are singletons. The sample taken for sequencing was PBMCs. The receptor was derived from a woman in her late teens or twenties in good health and CMV-seronegative.

The CDR3 here is CASSFLTGLNEKLFF. For the CDR3, the DNA is TGTGCCAGCAGCTTCCTGACAGGTCTTAATGAAAAACTGTTTTTT. V usage is TRBV5-4 and J usage is TRBJ1-4, with D tentatively TRBD1 (6 bases). The CDR3 spans 15 residues. The V end lost 2 bases, the J end lost 4 bases, and 12 bases lay between the germline ends. Looked up from germline, CDR1 is SGHNT and CDR2 is YYREEE (reference sequence).